This T cell receptor beta chain was documented in a study of blood T cell repertoires in COVID-19. Overall study context: The study drew acute and convalescent COVID-19 samples from the United States, Italy and Spain.

Some clones are missing from TCRdb's copy, which holds only in-frame ones; the method was immunoSEQ multiplex PCR. Of about 75,000 clones in the sample, about nine tenths were seen once. Germline trimming cut 0 bases from V and 0 bases from J; bases unmatched to any gene: 10. This CDR3 region has 19 residues. The germline CDR1 and CDR2 sequences are ENHRY and SYGVKD. The specimen sequenced was peripheral blood. The chain has TRBV10-3 and TRBJ2-3; the match to TRBD2 covers 9 bases. The TCR sequence derives from a human donor in a cohort sampled during active COVID-19. As DNA, the CDR3 is TGTGCCATCAGTGAGTCGTTGGTAGCGGGAGTCTCTAGCACAGATACGCAGTATTTT. This translates into CAISESLVAGVSSTDTQYF.